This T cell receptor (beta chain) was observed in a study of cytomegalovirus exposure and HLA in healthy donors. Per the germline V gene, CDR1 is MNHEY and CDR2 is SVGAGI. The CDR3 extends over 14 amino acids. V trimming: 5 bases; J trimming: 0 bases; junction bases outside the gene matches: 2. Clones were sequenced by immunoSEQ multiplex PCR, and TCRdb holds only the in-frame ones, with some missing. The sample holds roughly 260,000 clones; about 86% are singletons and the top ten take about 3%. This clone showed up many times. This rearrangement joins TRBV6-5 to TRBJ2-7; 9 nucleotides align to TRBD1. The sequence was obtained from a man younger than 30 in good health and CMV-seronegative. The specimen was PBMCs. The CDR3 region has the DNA TGTGCCAGCAGTGGGGGACAGGGCTCCTACGAGCAGTACTTC. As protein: CASSGGQGSYEQYF.